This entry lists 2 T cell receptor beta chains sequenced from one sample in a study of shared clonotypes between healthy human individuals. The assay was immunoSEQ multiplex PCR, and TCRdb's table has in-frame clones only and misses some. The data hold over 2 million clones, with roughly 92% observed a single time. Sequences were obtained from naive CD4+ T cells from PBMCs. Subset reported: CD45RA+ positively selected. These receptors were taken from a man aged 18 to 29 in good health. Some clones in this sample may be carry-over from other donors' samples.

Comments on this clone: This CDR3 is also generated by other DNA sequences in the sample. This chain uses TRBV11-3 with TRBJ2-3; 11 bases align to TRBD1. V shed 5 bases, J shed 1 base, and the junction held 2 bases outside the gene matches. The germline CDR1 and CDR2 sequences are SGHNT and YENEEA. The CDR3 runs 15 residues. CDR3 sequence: CASSLGQGGTDTQYF. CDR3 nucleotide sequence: TGTGCCAGCAGCCTGGGACAGGGGGGCACAGATACGCAGTATTTT.

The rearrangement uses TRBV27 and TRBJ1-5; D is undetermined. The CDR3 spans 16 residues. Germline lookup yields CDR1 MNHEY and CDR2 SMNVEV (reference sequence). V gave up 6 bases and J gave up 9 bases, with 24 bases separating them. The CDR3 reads CASRTFSTSPRGPQHF. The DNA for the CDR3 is TGTGCCAGCAGAACCTTCAGTACATCCCCTCGGGGGCCCCAGCATTTT.